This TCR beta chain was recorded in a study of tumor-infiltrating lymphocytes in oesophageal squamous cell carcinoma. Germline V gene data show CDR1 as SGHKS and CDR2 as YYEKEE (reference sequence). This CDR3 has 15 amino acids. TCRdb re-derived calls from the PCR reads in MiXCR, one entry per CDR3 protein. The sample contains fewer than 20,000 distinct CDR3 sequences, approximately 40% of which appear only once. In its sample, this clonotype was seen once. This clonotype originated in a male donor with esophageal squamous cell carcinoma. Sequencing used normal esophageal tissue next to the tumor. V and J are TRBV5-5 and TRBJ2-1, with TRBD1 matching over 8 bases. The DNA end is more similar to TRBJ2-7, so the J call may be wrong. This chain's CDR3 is CASSTTRTGFYEQYF. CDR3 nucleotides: TGTGCCAGCAGCACAACCCGGACAGGGTTCTACGAGCAGTACTTC.